This TCR beta chain emerged from a study of STAT3 mutations in large granular lymphocyte leukemia. Study outcomes and limitations: In T-cell large granular lymphocyte leukemia, about half of patients showed multiple immunodominant subclonotypes. TCR clonotype switching after therapy occurred in about 30% of the 18 patients.

Trimming cost V 0 bases and J 3 bases, with 10 bases left between them. The CDR3 is 15 amino acids. Germline V gives CDR1 MNHNS, CDR2 SASEGT. Generated by immunoSEQ multiplex PCR, the TCRdb table keeps only in-frame clones and is missing some. The data hold 20,000 or so clones, with 92% observed a single time. Worth noting for this clone: Its antigen is as yet unknown.

The material sequenced was peripheral blood mononuclear cells. The chain employs TRBV6-1 and TRBJ2-3; perhaps TRBD2 as D (5 bases). The TCR originated in a man in his 60s with T-cell large granular lymphocyte leukemia. Some clones in this sample may be carry-over from other donors' samples. The CDR3 nucleotides are TGTGCCAGCAGTGAAGCGGGAGAGGGAACAGATACGCAGTATTTT. Its translation: CASSEAGEGTDTQYF.